This TCR beta chain derives from a study of T cell responses to AZD1222 COVID-19 vaccine. Study-wide findings and caveats: Recipients of AZD1222 seropositive at baseline numbered only 6 or 7. CD4 TCRs associated with vaccination spanned spike, dominating at 160-218 and 743-854.

Sequencing used immunoSEQ multiplex PCR; TCRdb keeps in-frame clones, though not all of them. The sample carries about 150,000 clones, 85% to 90% recorded once. Concerning this clone itself: The target antigen is unknown.

CDR1 is LNHDA, CDR2 SQIVND, per germline (reference sequence). V trimming: 4 bases; J trimming: 4 bases; junction bases outside the gene matches: 9. This CDR3 spans 17 amino acids. The chain couples TRBV19 to TRBJ2-2, with TRBD2 identical over 10 bases. The TCR comes from an adult who received the AZD1222 COVID-19 vaccine. The specimen comprised peripheral blood, sampled 28 days after the second AZD1222 dose. The CDR3 nucleotides are TGTGCCAGTAGTACTACCCCAATAGCGGGGGGCACCGGGGAGCTGTTTTTT. This sequence encodes CASSTTPIAGGTGELFF.